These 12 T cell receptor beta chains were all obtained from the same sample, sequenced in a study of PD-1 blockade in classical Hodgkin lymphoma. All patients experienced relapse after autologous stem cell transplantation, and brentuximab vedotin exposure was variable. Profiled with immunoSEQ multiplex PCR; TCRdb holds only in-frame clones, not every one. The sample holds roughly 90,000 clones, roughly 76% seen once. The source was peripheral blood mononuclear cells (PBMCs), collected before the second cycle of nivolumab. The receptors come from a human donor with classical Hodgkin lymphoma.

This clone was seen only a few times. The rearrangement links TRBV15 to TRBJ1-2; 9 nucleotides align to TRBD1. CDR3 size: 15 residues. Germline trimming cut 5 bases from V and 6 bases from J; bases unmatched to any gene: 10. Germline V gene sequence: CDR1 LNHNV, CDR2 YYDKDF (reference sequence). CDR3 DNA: TGTGCCACCAGCCGTCCCGGGACAGGGTTGCATGGCTACACCTTC. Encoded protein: CATSRPGTGLHGYTF.

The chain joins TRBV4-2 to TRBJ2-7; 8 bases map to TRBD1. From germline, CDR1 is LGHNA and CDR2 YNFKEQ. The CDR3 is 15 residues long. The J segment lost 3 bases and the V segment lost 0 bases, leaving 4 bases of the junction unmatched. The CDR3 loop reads CASSQDWTGSYEQYF. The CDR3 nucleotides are TGTGCCAGCAGCCAAGATTGGACAGGGAGCTACGAGCAGTACTTC.

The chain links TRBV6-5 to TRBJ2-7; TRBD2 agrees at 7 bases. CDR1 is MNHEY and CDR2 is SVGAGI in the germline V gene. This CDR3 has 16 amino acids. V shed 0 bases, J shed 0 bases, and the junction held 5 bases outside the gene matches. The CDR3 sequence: CASSYSGGETSYEQYF. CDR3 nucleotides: TGTGCCAGCAGTTACTCGGGGGGGGAGACCTCCTACGAGCAGTACTTC.

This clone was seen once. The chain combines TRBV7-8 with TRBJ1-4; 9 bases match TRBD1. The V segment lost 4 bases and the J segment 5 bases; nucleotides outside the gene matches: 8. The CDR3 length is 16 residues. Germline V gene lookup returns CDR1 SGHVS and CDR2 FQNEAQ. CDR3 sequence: CASSSTGTGPNEKLFF. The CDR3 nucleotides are TGTGCCAGCAGCTCCACAGGGACAGGGCCCAATGAAAAACTGTTTTTT.

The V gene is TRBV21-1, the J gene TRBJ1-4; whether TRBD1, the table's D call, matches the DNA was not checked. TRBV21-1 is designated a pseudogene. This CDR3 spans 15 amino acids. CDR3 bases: TGTGCCAGCAGCAAAGGGACATTAGCTTCCGAAAAACTGTTTTTT. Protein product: CASSKGTLASEKLFF.

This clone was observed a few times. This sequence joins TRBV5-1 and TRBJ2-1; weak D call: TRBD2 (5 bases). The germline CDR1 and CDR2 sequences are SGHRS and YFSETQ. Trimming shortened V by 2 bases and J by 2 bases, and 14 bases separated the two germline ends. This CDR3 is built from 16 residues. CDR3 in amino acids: CASSFRGASTYNEQFF. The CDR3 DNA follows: TGCGCCAGCAGCTTCCGGGGAGCGTCAACCTACAATGAGCAGTTCTTC.

The CDR3: CASSIADGPYGYTF. CDR3 DNA sequence: TGTGCCAGTAGTATTGCGGACGGGCCCTATGGCTACACCTTC. This chain uses TRBV19 with TRBJ1-2; no firm D call. The CDR3 runs 14 residues. The germline gives CDR1 LNHDA, CDR2 SQIVND (reference sequence). Trimming shortened V by 3 bases and J by 4 bases, and 12 bases separated the two germline ends.

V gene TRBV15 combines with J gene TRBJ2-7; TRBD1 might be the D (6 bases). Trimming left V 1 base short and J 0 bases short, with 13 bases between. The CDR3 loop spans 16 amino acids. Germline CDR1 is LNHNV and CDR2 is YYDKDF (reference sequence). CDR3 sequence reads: CATSRARTGISYEQYF. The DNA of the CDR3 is TGTGCCACCAGCAGAGCTCGAACAGGGATCTCCTACGAGCAGTACTTC.

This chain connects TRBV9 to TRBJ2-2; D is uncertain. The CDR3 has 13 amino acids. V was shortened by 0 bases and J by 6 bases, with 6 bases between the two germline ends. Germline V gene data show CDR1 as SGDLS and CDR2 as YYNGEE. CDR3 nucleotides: TGTGCCAGCAGCGTAGTAGACCCCGGGGAGCTGTTTTTT. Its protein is CASSVVDPGELFF.

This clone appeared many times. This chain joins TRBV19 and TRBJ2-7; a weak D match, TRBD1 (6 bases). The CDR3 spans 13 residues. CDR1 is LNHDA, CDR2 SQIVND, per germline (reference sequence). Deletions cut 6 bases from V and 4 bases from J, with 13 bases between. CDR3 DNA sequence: TGTGCCAGTAGCGCCGGGACACAGTACGAGCAGTACTTC. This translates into CASSAGTQYEQYF.

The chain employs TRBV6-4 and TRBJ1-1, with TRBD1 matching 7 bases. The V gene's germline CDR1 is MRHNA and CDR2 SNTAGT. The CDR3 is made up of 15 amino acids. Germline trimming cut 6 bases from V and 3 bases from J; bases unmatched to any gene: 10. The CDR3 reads CASRPTDRADTEAFF. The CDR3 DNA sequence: TGTGCCAGCAGACCTACCGACAGGGCGGACACTGAAGCTTTCTTT.

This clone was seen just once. CDR3: CASSPETGGWTEAFF. CDR3 DNA: TGTGCCAGCAGCCCCGAGACAGGGGGATGGACTGAAGCTTTCTTT. The rearrangement uses TRBV6-4 and TRBJ1-1; 9 bases fit TRBD1. V lost 6 bases and J lost 5; bases outside the gene matches: 10. This CDR3 comprises 15 residues. Looked up from germline, CDR1 is MRHNA and CDR2 is SNTAGT.